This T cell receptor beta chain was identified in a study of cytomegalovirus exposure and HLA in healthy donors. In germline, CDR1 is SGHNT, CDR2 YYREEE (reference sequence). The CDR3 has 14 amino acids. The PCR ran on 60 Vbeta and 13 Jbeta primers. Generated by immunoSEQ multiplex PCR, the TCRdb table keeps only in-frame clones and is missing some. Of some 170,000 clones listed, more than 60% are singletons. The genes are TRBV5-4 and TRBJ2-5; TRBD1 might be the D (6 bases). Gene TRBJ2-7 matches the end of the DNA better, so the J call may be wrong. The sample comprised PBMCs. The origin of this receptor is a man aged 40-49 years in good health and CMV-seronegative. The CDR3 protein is CASSNPQGEYEQYF. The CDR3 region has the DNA TGTGCCAGCAGCAATCCACAGGGCGAGTACGAGCAGTACTTC.